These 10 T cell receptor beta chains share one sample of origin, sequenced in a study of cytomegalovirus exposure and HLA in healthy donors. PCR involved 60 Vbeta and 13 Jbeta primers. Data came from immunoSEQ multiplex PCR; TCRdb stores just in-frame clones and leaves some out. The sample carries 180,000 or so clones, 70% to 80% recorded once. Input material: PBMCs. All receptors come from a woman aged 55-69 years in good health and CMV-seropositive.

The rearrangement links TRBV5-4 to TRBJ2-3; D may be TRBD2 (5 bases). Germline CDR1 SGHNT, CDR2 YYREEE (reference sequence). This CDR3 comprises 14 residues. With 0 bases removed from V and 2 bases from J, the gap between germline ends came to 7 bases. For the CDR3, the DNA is TGTGCCAGCAGCTTGGTAGCGTTCACAGATACGCAGTATTTT. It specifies CASSLVAFTDTQYF. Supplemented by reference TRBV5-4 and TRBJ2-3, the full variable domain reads ETGVTQSPTHLIKTRGQQVTLRCSSQSGHNTVSWYQQALGQGPQFIFQYYREEENGRGNFPPRFSGLQFPNYSSELNVNALELDDSALYLCASSLVAFTDTQYFGPGTRLTVL.

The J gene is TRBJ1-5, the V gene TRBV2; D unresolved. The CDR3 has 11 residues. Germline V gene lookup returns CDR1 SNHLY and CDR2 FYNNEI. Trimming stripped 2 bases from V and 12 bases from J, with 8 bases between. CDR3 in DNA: TGTGCCAGCAGTGAATCCTCTGTCCAGCATTTT. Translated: CASSESSVQHF.

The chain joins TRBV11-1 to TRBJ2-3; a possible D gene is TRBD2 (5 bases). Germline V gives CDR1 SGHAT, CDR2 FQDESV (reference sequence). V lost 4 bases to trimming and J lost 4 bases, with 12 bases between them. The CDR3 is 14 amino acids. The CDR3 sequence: CASSSRQRADTQYF. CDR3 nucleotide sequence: TGTGCCAGCAGCTCCCGTCAGAGGGCAGATACGCAGTATTTT.

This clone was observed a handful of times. DNA of the CDR3: TGTGCCAGTAGTGAGGGCCTCCCGCATCAGCCCCAGCATTTT. It yields the protein CASSEGLPHQPQHF. The chain has TRBV19 and TRBJ1-5, with D hard to call. The germline V gene has CDR1 LNHDA and CDR2 SQIVND (reference sequence). The CDR3 consists of 14 residues. The V end lost 5 bases, the J end lost 5 bases, and 13 bases lay between the germline ends.

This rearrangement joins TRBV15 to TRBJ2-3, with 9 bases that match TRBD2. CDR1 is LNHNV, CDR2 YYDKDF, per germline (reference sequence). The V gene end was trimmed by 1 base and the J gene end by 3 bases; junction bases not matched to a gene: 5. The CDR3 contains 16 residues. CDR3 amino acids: CATSRAGTSRTDTQYF. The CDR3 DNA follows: TGTGCCACCAGCAGAGCTGGGACTAGCCGGACAGATACGCAGTATTTT.

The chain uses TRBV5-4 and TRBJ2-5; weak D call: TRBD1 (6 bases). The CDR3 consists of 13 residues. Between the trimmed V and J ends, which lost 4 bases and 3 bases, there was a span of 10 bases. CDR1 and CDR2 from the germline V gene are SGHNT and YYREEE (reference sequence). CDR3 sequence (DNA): TGTGCCAGCAGCCCCGGACAGAAAGAGACCCAGTACTTC. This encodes CASSPGQKETQYF.

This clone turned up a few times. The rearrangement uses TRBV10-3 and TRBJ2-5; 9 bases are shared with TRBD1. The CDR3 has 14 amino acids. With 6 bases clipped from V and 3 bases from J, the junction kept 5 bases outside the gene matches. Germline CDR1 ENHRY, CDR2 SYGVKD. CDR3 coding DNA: TGTGCCATCAGCCGAACAGGGGGCAAAGAGACCCAGTACTTC. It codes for CAISRTGGKETQYF.

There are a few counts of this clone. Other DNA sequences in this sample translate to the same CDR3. In DNA, the CDR3 is TGCAGTGCTAGGGGGGGCACTGAAGCTTTCTTT. Translating gives CSARGGTEAFF. The V and J genes are TRBV20-1 and TRBJ1-1; D perhaps matches TRBD1 (5 bases). The V gene's germline CDR1 is DFQATT and CDR2 SNEGSKA (reference sequence). V shed 3 bases and J shed 4 bases, with 6 bases lying between them. The CDR3 runs 11 residues.

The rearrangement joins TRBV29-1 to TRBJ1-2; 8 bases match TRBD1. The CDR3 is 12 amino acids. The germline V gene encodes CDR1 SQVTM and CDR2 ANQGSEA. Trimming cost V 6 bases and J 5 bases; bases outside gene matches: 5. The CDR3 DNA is TGCAGCGTGGAGACAGGGGTATATGGCTACACCTTC. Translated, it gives CSVETGVYGYTF. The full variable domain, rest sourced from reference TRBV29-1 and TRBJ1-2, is SAVISQKPSRDICQRGTSLTIQCQVDSQVTMMFWYRQQPGQSLTLIATANQGSEATYESGFVIDKFPISRPNLTFSTLTVSNMSPEDSSIYLCSVETGVYGYTFGSGTRLTVV.

The CDR3 DNA reads TGTGCCAGCAGCCCCTCGGGTAGCAGCAATGAGCAGTTCTTC. As protein: CASSPSGSSNEQFF. The chain employs TRBV13 and TRBJ2-1; D is ambiguous. The CDR3 extends over 14 amino acids. Trimming took 5 bases from V and 6 from J, leaving 14 bases between them. CDR1 and CDR2 from the germline V gene are PRHDT and FYEKMQ (reference sequence).